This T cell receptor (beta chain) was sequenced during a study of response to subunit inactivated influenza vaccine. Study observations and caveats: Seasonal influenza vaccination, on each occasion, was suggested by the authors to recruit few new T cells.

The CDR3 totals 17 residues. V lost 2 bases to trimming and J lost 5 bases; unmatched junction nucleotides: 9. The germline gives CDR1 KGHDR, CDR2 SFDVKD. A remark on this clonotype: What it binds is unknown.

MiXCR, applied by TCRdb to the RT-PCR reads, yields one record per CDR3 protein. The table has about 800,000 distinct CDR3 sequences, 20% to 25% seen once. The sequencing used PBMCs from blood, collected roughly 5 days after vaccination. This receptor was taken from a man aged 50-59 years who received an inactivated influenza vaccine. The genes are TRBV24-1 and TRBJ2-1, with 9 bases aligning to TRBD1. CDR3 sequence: CATSDSTGTGLNNEQFF. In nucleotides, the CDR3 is TGTGCCACCAGTGATTCTACCGGGACAGGGCTTAACAATGAGCAGTTCTTC.